This TCR beta chain originates from a study of blood T cell repertoires in COVID-19 (TCRdb year 2020). Concerning the study at large: Samples covering the acute and convalescent phases of COVID-19 were provided by collaborators in the United States, Italy and Spain. The prospective study material was composed of cDNA or gDNA derived from T cells, B-cell-depleted T cells, or PBMCs. Deeply sampled blood TCRbeta repertoires from subjects exposed to, actively infected with, or recovered from COVID-19 were included in the dataset. A freely available public database, intended as a resource for researchers studying the immune response to SARS-CoV-2, is where the repertoires were released. Samples came from the ongoing ImmuneRACE study (first 160 participants) plus 1,254 subjects from 6 global collaborators. Sample metadata almost always included a de-identified subject ID, COVID-19 status, age in years and sex. HLA class I and class II types, where available, came from metadata supplied by the sample provider rather than from assay-based typing.

CDR3 length: 15 amino acids, cysteine to phenylalanine. Of all the DNA, just the CDR3 is kept, 45 bases in frame from base 1. Relative to germline, V is 6 bases shorter and J is 0 bases shorter, with 15 bases between their ends. The germline V gene specifies MDHEN as CDR1 and SYDVKM as CDR2. As regards this clone: There is no known antigen for this receptor. No base qualities exist here, and no much larger clone lies one base off it.

TCRbeta CDR3 regions were amplified from genomic DNA using the immunoSEQ Assay, a bias-controlled multiplex PCR. Processing in the source paper ran as follows. Nucleated cell counts per sample were estimated from amplification of reference gene primers within the assay. To quantify the absolute abundance of each unique TCRbeta CDR3 rearrangement, sequence reads were collapsed and filtered. For each sample, productive Simpson clonality was calculated by taking the square root of Simpson's diversity index across productive rearrangements. As stored in TCRdb, this immuneACCESS dataset retains in-frame rearrangements with V and J assigned. A fraction of the clones does not appear; measured against another copy, unresolved V genes explain less than half of the discrepancy, and the remainder lacks a known reason. V and J calls and clone size are copied from that table; D and trimming were computed from the DNA. A total of 95,000 to 150,000 clones appear in this sample, 70% to 90% of them only once. The ten largest clones take up 0.88% of the sample.

Whole blood was collected in K2EDTA tubes by collaborating institutions according to the institutions' own protocols. For TCRbeta analysis, collaborator samples were shipped as frozen whole blood, as isolated PBMCs, or as DNA extracted from either sample type. Broader findings and caveats from the paper: The quantity of clinical and demographic metadata differed by source and by participant and was supplied without curation.

The rearranged segments are TRBV28 and TRBJ2-7, with TRBD1 tentatively as D gene (5 bases match). The source is a woman in her fifties or sixties with active or convalescent COVID-19. The material sequenced was peripheral blood. The CDR3 region reads CASRMIRETSYEQYF. The DNA sequence is given as TGTGCCAGCAGAATGATCAGGGAAACCTCCTACGAGCAGTACTTC.